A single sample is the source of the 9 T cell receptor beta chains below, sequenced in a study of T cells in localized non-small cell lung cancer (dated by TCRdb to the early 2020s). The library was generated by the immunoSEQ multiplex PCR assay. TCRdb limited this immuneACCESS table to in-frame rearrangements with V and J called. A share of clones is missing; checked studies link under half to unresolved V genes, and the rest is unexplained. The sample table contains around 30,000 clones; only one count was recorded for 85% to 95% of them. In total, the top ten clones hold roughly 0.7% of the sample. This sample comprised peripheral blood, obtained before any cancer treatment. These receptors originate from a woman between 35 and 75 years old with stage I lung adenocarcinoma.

CDR3 amino acids: CASSLSGRRETQYF. DNA for the CDR3: TGCGCCAGCAGCTTGAGTGGACGAAGGGAGACCCAGTACTTC. The V call is TRBV5-1, the J call TRBJ2-5, with unresolved D. CDR3 length: 14 amino acids. V lost 1 base, J lost 5 bases, and 12 bases lay in between. Germline values: CDR1 SGHRS, CDR2 YFSETQ.

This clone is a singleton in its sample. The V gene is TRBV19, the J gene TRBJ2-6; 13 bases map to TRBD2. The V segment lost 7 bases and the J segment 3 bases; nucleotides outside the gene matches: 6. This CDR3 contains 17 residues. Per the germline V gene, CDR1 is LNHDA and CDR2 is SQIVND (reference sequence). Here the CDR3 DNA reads TGTGCCAGTATGGTAGGGACTAGCGGGGTTGGGGCCAACGTCCTGACTTTC. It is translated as CASMVGTSGVGANVLTF.

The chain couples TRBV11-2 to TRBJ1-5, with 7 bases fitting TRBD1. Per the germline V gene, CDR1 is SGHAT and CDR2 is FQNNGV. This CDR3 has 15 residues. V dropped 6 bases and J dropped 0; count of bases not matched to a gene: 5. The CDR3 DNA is TGTGCCAGCAGTTTCGACAGGGCTAGCAATCAGCCCCAGCATTTT. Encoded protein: CASSFDRASNQPQHF.

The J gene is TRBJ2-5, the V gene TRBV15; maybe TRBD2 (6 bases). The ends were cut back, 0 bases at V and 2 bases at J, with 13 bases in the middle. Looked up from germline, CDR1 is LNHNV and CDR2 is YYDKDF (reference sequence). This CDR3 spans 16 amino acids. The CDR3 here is CATSRDWGSGQETQYF. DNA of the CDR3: TGTGCCACCAGCAGAGACTGGGGTAGCGGACAAGAGACCCAGTACTTC. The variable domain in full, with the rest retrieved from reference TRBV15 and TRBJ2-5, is DAMVIQNPRYQVTQFGKPVTLSCSQTLNHNVMYWYQQKSSQAPKLLFHYYDKDFNNEADTPDNFQSRRPNTSFCFLDIRSPGLGDTAMYLCATSRDWGSGQETQYFGPGTRLLVL.

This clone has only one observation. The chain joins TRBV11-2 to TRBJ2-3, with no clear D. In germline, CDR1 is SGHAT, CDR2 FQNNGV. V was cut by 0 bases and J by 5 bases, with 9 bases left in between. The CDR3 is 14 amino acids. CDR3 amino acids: CASSLERVLDTQYF. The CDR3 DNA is TGTGCCAGCAGCTTAGAACGAGTTTTAGATACGCAGTATTTT.

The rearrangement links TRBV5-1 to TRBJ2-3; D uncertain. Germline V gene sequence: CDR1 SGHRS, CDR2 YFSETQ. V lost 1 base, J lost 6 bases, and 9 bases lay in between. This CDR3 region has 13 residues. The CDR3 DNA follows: TGCGCCAGCAGCTTGCTCCTTACCGATACGCAGTATTTT. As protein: CASSLLLTDTQYF.

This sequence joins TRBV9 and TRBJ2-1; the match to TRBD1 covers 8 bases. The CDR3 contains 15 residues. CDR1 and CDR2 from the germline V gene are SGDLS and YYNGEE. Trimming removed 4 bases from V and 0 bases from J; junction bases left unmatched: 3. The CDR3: CASSTDRGSYNEQFF. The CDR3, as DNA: TGTGCCAGCAGCACCGACAGGGGCTCCTACAATGAGCAGTTCTTC.

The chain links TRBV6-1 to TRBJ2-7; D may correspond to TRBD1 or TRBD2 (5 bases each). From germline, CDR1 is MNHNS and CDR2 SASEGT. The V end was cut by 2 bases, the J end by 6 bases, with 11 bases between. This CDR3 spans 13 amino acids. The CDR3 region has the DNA TGTGCCAGCAGTGAATGGTCCGGGGCCGAGCAGTACTTC. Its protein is CASSEWSGAEQYF.

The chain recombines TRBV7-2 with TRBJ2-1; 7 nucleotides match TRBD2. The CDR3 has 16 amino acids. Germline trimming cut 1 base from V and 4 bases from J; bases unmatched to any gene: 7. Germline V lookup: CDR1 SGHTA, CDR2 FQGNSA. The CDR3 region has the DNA TGTGCCAGCAGCTTAGTGCTAGCGGTTCAATACAATGAGCAGTTCTTC. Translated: CASSLVLAVQYNEQFF. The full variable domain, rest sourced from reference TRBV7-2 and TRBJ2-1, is GAGVSQSPSNKVTEKGKDVELRCDPISGHTALYWYRQSLGQGLEFLIYFQGNSAPDKSGLPSDRFSAERTGGSVSTLTIQRTQQEDSAVYLCASSLVLAVQYNEQFFGPGTRLTVL.